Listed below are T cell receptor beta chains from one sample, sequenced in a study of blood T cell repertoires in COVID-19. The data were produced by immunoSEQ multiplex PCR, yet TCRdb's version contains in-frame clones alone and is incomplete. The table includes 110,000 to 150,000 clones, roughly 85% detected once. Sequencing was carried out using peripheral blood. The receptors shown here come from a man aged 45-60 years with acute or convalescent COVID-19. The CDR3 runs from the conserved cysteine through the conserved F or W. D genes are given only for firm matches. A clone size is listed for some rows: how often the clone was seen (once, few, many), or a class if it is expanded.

CDR3aa: CASSDTGNTIYF; CDR3nt: TGTGCCAGCTCCGACACTGGAAACACCATATATTTT; v_gene: TRBV18; abundance: NA; j_gene: TRBJ1-3; d_gene: NA
CDR3aa: CSVEGGGLNTQYF; CDR3nt: TGCAGCGTTGAGGGGGGGGGCCTAAATACGCAGTATTTT; v_gene: TRBV29-1; abundance: NA; j_gene: TRBJ2-3; d_gene: NA
CDR3aa: CAWSATGDTQYF; CDR3nt: TGTGCCTGGAGCGCAACTGGAGATACGCAGTATTTT; v_gene: TRBV30; abundance: NA; j_gene: TRBJ2-3; d_gene: NA
CDR3aa: CASGTGMTGNTIYF; CDR3nt: TGTGCCAGCGGGACAGGGATGACCGGAAACACCATATATTTT; v_gene: TRBV7-2; abundance: once; j_gene: TRBJ1-3; d_gene: TRBD1
CDR3aa: CASSADRGRNSPLHF; CDR3nt: TGTGCCAGCAGCGCCGACAGGGGGAGAAATTCACCCCTCCACTTT; v_gene: TRBV5-4; abundance: once; j_gene: TRBJ1-6; d_gene: TRBD1
CDR3aa: CASSQDSLGQGYTGELFF; CDR3nt: TGTGCCAGCAGCCAAGACTCTTTGGGGCAGGGTTACACCGGGGAGCTGTTTTTT; v_gene: TRBV3-1/TRBV3-2; abundance: NA; j_gene: TRBJ2-2; d_gene: NA
CDR3aa: CASGQGTTSEKLFF; CDR3nt: TGTGCTAGTGGTCAAGGGACAACTAGTGAAAAACTGTTTTTT; v_gene: TRBV12-5; abundance: few; j_gene: TRBJ1-4; d_gene: NA
CDR3aa: CASSESRVRANEQYF; CDR3nt: TGCGCCAGCAGTGAGTCCCGAGTCCGCGCGAACGAGCAGTACTTC; v_gene: TRBV10-2; abundance: NA; j_gene: TRBJ2-7; d_gene: NA
CDR3aa: CASSFNAGTGANVLTF; CDR3nt: TGCGCCAGCAGCTTCAACGCAGGGACTGGGGCCAACGTCCTGACTTTC; v_gene: TRBV5-1; abundance: NA; j_gene: TRBJ2-6; d_gene: NA
CDR3aa: CASSLAGTGSEKLFF; CDR3nt: TGTGCCAGCAGCTTGGCGGGTACCGGAAGTGAAAAACTGTTTTTT; v_gene: TRBV6-6; abundance: NA; j_gene: TRBJ1-4; d_gene: NA
CDR3aa: CASSQEYGSPGANVLTF; CDR3nt: TGTGCCAGCAGCCAAGAGTACGGGTCCCCTGGGGCCAACGTCCTGACTTTC; v_gene: TRBV3-1/TRBV3-2; abundance: NA; j_gene: TRBJ2-6; d_gene: NA
CDR3aa: CASHPTGLVGYEQYF; CDR3nt: TGTGCCAGCCATCCAACGGGACTAGTGGGCTACGAGCAGTACTTC; v_gene: TRBV19; abundance: NA; j_gene: TRBJ2-7; d_gene: TRBD2
CDR3aa: CASSHRQGHSAFF; CDR3nt: TGCGCCAGCAGCCATAGACAGGGTCACTCAGCTTTCTTT; v_gene: TRBV5-1; abundance: NA; j_gene: TRBJ1-1; d_gene: TRBD1
CDR3aa: CSVDNLAGAEQFF; CDR3nt: TGCAGCGTTGATAATCTAGCGGGAGCTGAGCAGTTCTTC; v_gene: TRBV29-1; abundance: NA; j_gene: TRBJ2-1; d_gene: TRBD2
CDR3aa: CASSYSQGTGGHEQYF; CDR3nt: TGTGCCAGCAGTTACTCGCAGGGGACAGGGGGCCACGAGCAGTACTTC; v_gene: TRBV6-5; abundance: NA; j_gene: TRBJ2-7; d_gene: TRBD1
CDR3aa: CASSLTLAGGFNEQFF; CDR3nt: TGTGCCAGCAGCCTGACCCTAGCGGGGGGTTTCAATGAGCAGTTCTTC; v_gene: TRBV3-1/TRBV3-2; abundance: NA; j_gene: TRBJ2-1; d_gene: TRBD2
CDR3aa: CASSIASGVTEAFF; CDR3nt: TGTGCCAGTAGTATCGCCTCAGGGGTCACTGAAGCTTTCTTT; v_gene: TRBV19; abundance: NA; j_gene: TRBJ1-1; d_gene: NA
CDR3aa: CASRKNRDQYF; CDR3nt: TGTGCCAGCAGAAAAAATCGGGACCAGTACTTC; v_gene: TRBV27; abundance: NA; j_gene: TRBJ2-5; d_gene: NA
CDR3aa: CASSTGTKLGEQYF; CDR3nt: TGTGCCAGTAGTACAGGAACGAAGCTGGGCGAGCAGTACTTC; v_gene: TRBV19; abundance: NA; j_gene: TRBJ2-7; d_gene: NA
CDR3aa: CASSRGQGSSYEQYF; CDR3nt: TGTGCCAGCAGCCGGGGACAGGGAAGCTCCTACGAGCAGTACTTC; v_gene: TRBV6-5; abundance: NA; j_gene: TRBJ2-7; d_gene: TRBD1
CDR3aa: CASSTTGGPEKLFF; CDR3nt: TGTGCCAGTAGTACGACAGGGGGACCTGAAAAACTGTTTTTT; v_gene: TRBV19; abundance: NA; j_gene: TRBJ1-4; d_gene: TRBD1
CDR3aa: CASSLSGQGAWGYTF; CDR3nt: TGTGCCAGCAGTTTATCTGGACAGGGGGCGTGGGGCTACACCTTC; v_gene: TRBV27; abundance: NA; j_gene: TRBJ1-2; d_gene: TRBD1
CDR3aa: CASSLAGRETQYF; CDR3nt: TGTGCCAGCAGCTTGGCCGGGAGGGAGACCCAGTACTTC; v_gene: TRBV5-6; abundance: NA; j_gene: TRBJ2-5; d_gene: TRBD2
CDR3aa: CASSMRDYNSGNTIYF; CDR3nt: TGTGCCAGTAGTATGCGGGATTACAACTCTGGAAACACCATATATTTT; v_gene: TRBV19; abundance: NA; j_gene: TRBJ1-3; d_gene: NA
CDR3aa: CASRLRAGANHNEQFF; CDR3nt: TGTGCCAGCCGACTTCGAGCGGGAGCTAACCACAATGAGCAGTTCTTC; v_gene: TRBV2; abundance: NA; j_gene: TRBJ2-1; d_gene: TRBD2
CDR3aa: CASSQFIMLGSRILTQHF; CDR3nt: TGCGCCAGCAGCCAATTTATCATGTTGGGCAGCCGAATTTTGACCCAGCATTTT; v_gene: TRBV4-1; abundance: once; j_gene: TRBJ1-5; d_gene: NA
CDR3aa: CASRPTGSQEAFF; CDR3nt: TGTGCCAGCAGACCGACAGGGTCACAAGAAGCTTTCTTT; v_gene: TRBV6-5; abundance: NA; j_gene: TRBJ1-1; d_gene: TRBD1
CDR3aa: CASSLATPGTDTQYF; CDR3nt: TGCGCCAGCAGCTTGGCTACACCGGGTACAGATACGCAGTATTTT; v_gene: TRBV5-1; abundance: NA; j_gene: TRBJ2-3; d_gene: NA
CDR3aa: CASSYAGLETQYF; CDR3nt: TGTGCCAGCAGTTATGCGGGGTTGGAGACCCAGTACTTC; v_gene: TRBV6-2/TRBV6-3; abundance: NA; j_gene: TRBJ2-5; d_gene: NA
CDR3aa: CASSASAGLAAQETQYF; CDR3nt: TGTGCCAGCAGCGCCTCGGCGGGACTAGCGGCTCAAGAGACCCAGTACTTC; v_gene: TRBV9; abundance: once; j_gene: TRBJ2-5; d_gene: TRBD2
CDR3aa: CASREQGLGGELFF; CDR3nt: TGTGCCAGTAGAGAACAGGGGTTAGGCGGGGAGCTGTTTTTT; v_gene: TRBV19; abundance: NA; j_gene: TRBJ2-2; d_gene: TRBD1
CDR3aa: CASSYSKAGWQPQHF; CDR3nt: TGTGCCAGCAGTTACTCCAAAGCGGGGTGGCAGCCCCAGCATTTT; v_gene: TRBV6-5; abundance: NA; j_gene: TRBJ1-5; d_gene: NA
CDR3aa: CASSMGTGTDTQYF; CDR3nt: TGTGCCAGTAGTATGGGGACAGGCACAGATACGCAGTATTTT; v_gene: TRBV19; abundance: NA; j_gene: TRBJ2-3; d_gene: TRBD1
CDR3aa: CASSQSWRRIGNTIYF; CDR3nt: TGTGCCAGCAGCCAATCGTGGAGGAGGATTGGAAACACCATATATTTT; v_gene: TRBV3-1/TRBV3-2; abundance: NA; j_gene: TRBJ1-3; d_gene: NA
CDR3aa: CASGESSYNSPLHF; CDR3nt: TGTGCCAGTGGGGAGAGCTCCTATAATTCACCCCTCCACTTT; v_gene: TRBV19; abundance: NA; j_gene: TRBJ1-6; d_gene: NA
CDR3aa: CATSRVGNEQFF; CDR3nt: TGTGCCACCAGCAGAGTCGGCAATGAGCAGTTCTTC; v_gene: TRBV15; abundance: NA; j_gene: TRBJ2-1; d_gene: NA
CDR3aa: CASSEAGGPSEQYF; CDR3nt: TGTGCCAGCAGTGAAGCGGGAGGGCCGAGCGAGCAGTACTTC; v_gene: TRBV25-1; abundance: NA; j_gene: TRBJ2-7; d_gene: TRBD2
CDR3aa: CASSLGSGVYEQFF; CDR3nt: TGCGCCAGCAGCTTGGGGTCGGGGGTCTATGAGCAGTTCTTC; v_gene: TRBV5-1; abundance: NA; j_gene: TRBJ2-1; d_gene: NA
CDR3aa: CASSYAGEGSSYTF; CDR3nt: TGTGCCAGCAGTTACGCGGGGGAAGGAAGTAGCTACACCTTC; v_gene: TRBV6-2/TRBV6-3; abundance: NA; j_gene: TRBJ1-2; d_gene: NA
CDR3aa: CASSRGLAGGRTGELFF; CDR3nt: TGTGCCAGCAGCCGCGGACTAGCGGGAGGACGTACCGGGGAGCTGTTTTTT; v_gene: TRBV7-9; abundance: NA; j_gene: TRBJ2-2; d_gene: TRBD2
CDR3aa: CASSREDNSPLHF; CDR3nt: TGTGCCAGCAGCAGGGAGGATAATTCACCCCTCCACTTT; v_gene: TRBV28; abundance: few; j_gene: TRBJ1-6; d_gene: NA
CDR3aa: CASSAAGLAGRNEQFF; CDR3nt: TGTGCCAGCAGCGCCGCGGGACTAGCGGGGCGGAATGAGCAGTTCTTC; v_gene: TRBV9; abundance: NA; j_gene: TRBJ2-1; d_gene: TRBD2
CDR3aa: CASTVRGQALSQQYF; CDR3nt: TGTGCCAGCACCGTCCGGGGACAGGCTCTATCTCAGCAGTACTTC; v_gene: TRBV2; abundance: NA; j_gene: TRBJ2-7; d_gene: TRBD1
CDR3aa: CASSQGLGALYEQYF; CDR3nt: TGCGCCAGCAGCCAAGGATTAGGGGCTTTGTACGAGCAGTACTTC; v_gene: TRBV4-1; abundance: once; j_gene: TRBJ2-7; d_gene: NA
CDR3aa: CASSAWNRDRGQVGTGELFF; CDR3nt: TGCGCCAGCAGCGCTTGGAACCGGGACAGGGGGCAAGTGGGCACCGGGGAGCTGTTTTTT; v_gene: TRBV10-2; abundance: few; j_gene: TRBJ2-2; d_gene: TRBD1
CDR3aa: CSASLRANYGYTF; CDR3nt: TGCAGTGCTAGTCTTCGGGCTAACTATGGCTACACCTTC; v_gene: TRBV20-1; abundance: NA; j_gene: TRBJ1-2; d_gene: NA
CDR3aa: CASKLGGRLYGYTF; CDR3nt: TGTGCCAGCAAACTGGGGGGACGGCTCTATGGCTACACCTTC; v_gene: TRBV6-5; abundance: NA; j_gene: TRBJ1-2; d_gene: NA
CDR3aa: CASSEGSGGGQPQHF; CDR3nt: TGTGCCAGCAGTGAAGGGAGCGGGGGAGGGCAGCCCCAGCATTTT; v_gene: TRBV2; abundance: NA; j_gene: TRBJ1-5; d_gene: NA
CDR3aa: CAWSVDGDAGGETQYF; CDR3nt: TGTGCCTGGAGTGTAGACGGGGATGCAGGGGGGGAGACCCAGTACTTC; v_gene: TRBV30; abundance: NA; j_gene: TRBJ2-5; d_gene: NA
CDR3aa: CAISAASGTYNEQFF; CDR3nt: TGTGCCATCAGTGCGGCTAGCGGGACCTACAATGAGCAGTTCTTC; v_gene: TRBV10-3; abundance: few; j_gene: TRBJ2-1; d_gene: TRBD2
CDR3aa: CASRRQPYSNQPQHF; CDR3nt: TGTGCCAGCAGACGACAGCCCTATAGCAATCAGCCCCAGCATTTT; v_gene: TRBV6-5; abundance: NA; j_gene: TRBJ1-5; d_gene: NA
CDR3aa: CAARGVSTGNEQFF; CDR3nt: TGTGCCGCTCGGGGAGTCTCTACGGGGAATGAGCAGTTCTTC; v_gene: TRBV28; abundance: NA; j_gene: TRBJ2-1; d_gene: NA
CDR3aa: CASSYRAGTGFTEAFF; CDR3nt: TGTGCCAGCAGTTACAGAGCCGGGACAGGGTTCACTGAAGCTTTCTTT; v_gene: TRBV6-5; abundance: NA; j_gene: TRBJ1-1; d_gene: TRBD1
CDR3aa: CASRGGTSGSREQFF; CDR3nt: TGTGCCAGCAGGGGAGGGACTAGCGGGAGCCGTGAGCAGTTCTTC; v_gene: TRBV28; abundance: NA; j_gene: TRBJ2-1; d_gene: TRBD2
CDR3aa: CASSLYPGFINTEAFF; CDR3nt: TGTGCCAGCAGCTTATACCCAGGATTTATTAACACTGAAGCTTTCTTT; v_gene: TRBV7-8; abundance: NA; j_gene: TRBJ1-1; d_gene: NA
CDR3aa: CASSHAGQGAYEQYF; CDR3nt: TGCGCCAGCAGCCACGCCGGACAGGGGGCCTACGAGCAGTACTTC; v_gene: TRBV4-1; abundance: few; j_gene: TRBJ2-7; d_gene: TRBD1
CDR3aa: CASSPGTSWIDTQYF; CDR3nt: TGTGCCAGCAGCCCGGGGACTAGCTGGATAGATACGCAGTATTTT; v_gene: TRBV3-1/TRBV3-2; abundance: NA; j_gene: TRBJ2-3; d_gene: TRBD2
CDR3aa: CASSLTSGSSDTQYF; CDR3nt: TGCGCCAGCAGCCTAACTAGCGGGAGTTCCGATACGCAGTATTTT; v_gene: TRBV5-1; abundance: NA; j_gene: TRBJ2-3; d_gene: TRBD2
CDR3aa: CASDRGYSGNTIYF; CDR3nt: TGTGCCAGCGACAGGGGTTACTCTGGAAACACCATATATTTT; v_gene: TRBV6-5; abundance: NA; j_gene: TRBJ1-3; d_gene: TRBD1